The 6 T cell receptor beta chains below come from one sample, sequenced in a study of blood T cell repertoires in COVID-19. Data came from immunoSEQ multiplex PCR; TCRdb stores just in-frame clones and leaves some out. The sample holds roughly 410,000 clones, 80% to 90% seen once. Sequenced input: peripheral blood. The receptors originated from a man aged 40-49 years with acute or convalescent COVID-19.

This rearrangement joins TRBV10-3 to TRBJ1-4, with D perhaps TRBD1 (5 bases). CDR1 and CDR2 from the germline V gene are ENHRY and SYGVKD. There are 14 residues in the CDR3. Deletions cut 7 bases from V and 8 bases from J, with 17 bases between. CDR3 sequence: CAITPGGVGEKLFF. The CDR3 DNA reads TGTGCCATCACCCCGGGGGGGGTCGGCGAAAAACTGTTTTTT.

The rearrangement uses TRBV12-3 or TRBV12-4 and TRBJ1-6; D might be TRBD1 (6 bases). The CDR3 length is 12 residues. The germline V and J ends were trimmed by 6 bases and 9 bases, with 9 bases remaining between them. The CDR3 sequence is CASSIGGSPLHF. In nucleotides, the CDR3 is TGTGCCAGCAGCATAGGGGGTTCACCCCTCCACTTT.

The rearrangement uses TRBV5-6 and TRBJ2-3; 10 bases fit TRBD2. The CDR3 loop spans 14 amino acids. The germline V gene has CDR1 SGHDT and CDR2 YYEEEE. Trimming removed 0 bases from V and 8 bases from J; junction bases left unmatched: 3. CDR3 DNA: TGTGCCAGCAGCTTGGTGCTAGCGGGAGCTACGCAGTATTTT. It yields the protein CASSLVLAGATQYF. Combining the CDR3 with reference TRBV5-6 and TRBJ2-3 gives the whole variable domain DAGVTQSPTHLIKTRGQQVTLRCSPKSGHDTVSWYQQALGQGPQFIFQYYEEEERQRGNFPDRFSGHQFPNYSSELNVNALLLGDSALYLCASSLVLAGATQYFGPGTRLTVL.

V is TRBV5-1 and J is TRBJ1-5; possible D gene TRBD1, 6 bases. The V end was cut by 5 bases, the J end by 6 bases, with 12 bases between. The CDR3 runs to 13 residues. Germline lookup yields CDR1 SGHRS and CDR2 YFSETQ. Here the CDR3 reads CASSGGGGQPQHF. In DNA, the CDR3 is TGCGCCAGCAGTGGGGGGGGCGGTCAGCCCCAGCATTTT.

This chain connects TRBV27 to TRBJ2-6; 8 bases fit TRBD1. The CDR3 length is 16 residues. The ends lost 2 bases at V and 4 bases at J; junction bases unmatched: 4. Per germline, CDR1 MNHEY and CDR2 SMNVEV (reference sequence). The CDR3 protein is CASSLQGAAGANVLTF. The CDR3 DNA is TGTGCCAGCAGTTTACAGGGGGCGGCAGGGGCCAACGTCCTGACTTTC.

This rearrangement joins TRBV19 to TRBJ2-7; 8 bases match TRBD2. The junction had 11 bases not matched to a gene; V was cut back by 7 bases and J by 3 bases. The CDR3 is made up of 15 amino acids. Germline assignment: CDR1 LNHDA and CDR2 SQIVND (reference sequence). The CDR3 loop reads CASTPSGRGYYEQYF. For the CDR3, the DNA is TGTGCCAGTACCCCCAGCGGGAGAGGTTACTACGAGCAGTACTTC.